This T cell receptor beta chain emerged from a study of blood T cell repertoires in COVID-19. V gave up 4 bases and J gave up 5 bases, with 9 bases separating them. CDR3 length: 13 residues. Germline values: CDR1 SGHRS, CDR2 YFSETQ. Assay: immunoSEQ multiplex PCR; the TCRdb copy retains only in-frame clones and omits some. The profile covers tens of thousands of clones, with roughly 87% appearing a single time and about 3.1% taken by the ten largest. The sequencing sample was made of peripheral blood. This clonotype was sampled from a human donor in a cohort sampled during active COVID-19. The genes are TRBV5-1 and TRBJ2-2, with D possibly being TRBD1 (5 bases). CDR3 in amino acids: CASSMQGTGELFF. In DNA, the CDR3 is TGCGCCAGCAGCATGCAGGGTACCGGGGAGCTGTTTTTT.